This is a list of T cell receptor beta chains from one sample in a study of blood T cells in healthy people across ages. MiXCR, applied by TCRdb to the 5' RACE reads, yields one record per CDR3 protein. The table lists over a million distinct CDR3 sequences, approximately 39% of them singletons. Sequenced: blood. These receptors all come from a woman younger than 35 in good health. CDR3s include the opening cysteine and the closing phenylalanine or tryptophan. A D gene is named only where the DNA matches it firmly. Clone size appears in some rows only: once, few, many, or a class for an expanded clone.

clone_size j_call v_call d_call cdr3_nt cdr3_aa
NA TRBJ1-5 TRBV27 TRBD1 TGTGCCAGCAGTTCGACAGGGGGCTCACCCTATCAGCCCCAGCATTTT CASSSTGGSPYQPQHF
NA TRBJ2-3 TRBV7-9 TRBD1 TGTGCCAGCAGCTTAGCCAGGGGGCCTTCTCAAGATACGCAGTATTTT CASSLARGPSQDTQYF
few TRBJ1-1 TRBV5-6 NA TGTGCCAGCAGCTTAGGACAGTCGATTGCTTTCTTT CASSLGQSIAFF
NA TRBJ1-2 TRBV4-3 TRBD1 TGCGCCAGCAGCCAAGACGGGACAGGGAATGGCTACACCTTC CASSQDGTGNGYTF
NA TRBJ2-1 TRBV19 NA TGTGCCAGTAAGGGGGTAGATGGTTACAATGAGCAGTTCTTC CASKGVDGYNEQFF
NA TRBJ2-3 TRBV24-1 NA TGTGCCACCAGTGACACAGGGGCGGGAGCAGGTACGCAGTATTTT CATSDTGAGAGTQYF
NA TRBJ1-1 TRBV15 NA TGTGCCACCAGCAGACCCCCCGCGGGAAAAGCTTTCTTT CATSRPPAGKAFF
many TRBJ2-7 TRBV7-2 NA TGTGCCAGCAGCGTAGACTTCCTGGGGGAGCAGTACTTC CASSVDFLGEQYF
NA TRBJ2-2 TRBV4-1 NA TGCGCCAGCAGCCAAGTGACAGGTAGCACCGGGGAGCTGTTTTTT CASSQVTGSTGELFF
NA TRBJ2-7 TRBV20-1 NA TGCAGTGCTAGCGGGCTCGGGGGCTACGAGCAGTACTTC CSASGLGGYEQYF
few TRBJ2-3 TRBV7-9 NA TGTGCCAGCAGCCCCGCACCCCACACAGATACGCAGTATTTT CASSPAPHTDTQYF
few TRBJ2-3 TRBV11-2 NA TGTGCCAGCAGCTTAGAATCCGCGGGGGCCCTCACAGATACGCAGTATTTT CASSLESAGALTDTQYF
NA TRBJ2-1 TRBV10-3 NA TGTGCCATCAGTGGGGGAGCGACAGGACAGACCCAGTTCTTC CAISGGATGQTQFF
NA TRBJ1-1 TRBV10-3 NA TGTGACATCAGTGAGCCCAGAGGAGGTTGGGACACTGAAGCTTTCTTT CDISEPRGGWDTEAFF
NA TRBJ1-1 TRBV7-9 TRBD1 TGTGCCAGCAGCCGCACAGGGGGAGGGGTGAATACTGAAGCTTTCTTT CASSRTGGGVNTEAFF
once TRBJ2-3 TRBV27 NA TGTGCCAGCAGTTTATCGACAAGGGGCACAGATACGCAGTATTTT CASSLSTRGTDTQYF
many TRBJ2-3 TRBV10-3 TRBD1 TGTGCCATCAGTGAGTGGACAGGGGACACAGATACGCAGTATTTT CAISEWTGDTDTQYF
NA TRBJ1-1 TRBV12-3/TRBV12-4 TRBD1 TGTGCCAGCAGTCGACCGGGACAGGGATCCACTGAAGCTTTCTTT CASSRPGQGSTEAFF
NA TRBJ2-7 TRBV7-9 NA TGTGCCAGCAGCTTAGCTAGAGGATACGACTCCTACGAGCAGTACTTC CASSLARGYDSYEQYF
NA TRBJ1-5 TRBV24-1 NA TGCGCCACCAGTGATGATCGTAGCAATCAGCCCCAGCATTTT CATSDDRSNQPQHF
NA TRBJ1-6 TRBV5-1 NA TGCGCCAGCAGCTTGGAGGACAGCCGGTATTCACCCCTCCACTTT CASSLEDSRYSPLHF
NA TRBJ1-1 TRBV6-5 NA TGTGCCAGCAGTCCCAGGGCGGGCACTGAAGCTTTCTTT CASSPRAGTEAFF